These 13 T cell receptor beta chains share one sample of origin, sequenced in a study of regulatory T cells in long-lasting Graves disease. Time point of the sample: persistent/refractory GD, antithyroid drugs over 5 years with positive TRAb. RNA extracted from PBMCs served as the sequencing template. Sequencing libraries for TCR beta were prepared with iRepertoire HTBI primers and Arm-PCR of CDR3 regions. TCRdb passed the multiplex PCR reads through MiXCR, listing each CDR3 protein once. The profile covers about 430,000 distinct CDR3 sequences, with roughly 21% appearing a single time and more than 13% taken by the ten largest. The source was peripheral blood mononuclear cells (PBMCs), collected when the disease was refractory, from a patient treated with antithyroid drugs. These receptors were collected from a female donor with Graves disease.

This clonotype was detected ten times or more. The chain has TRBV6-1 and TRBJ2-7; D perhaps matches TRBD2 (5 bases). V was shortened by 6 bases and J by 3 bases, with 12 bases between the two germline ends. The CDR3 runs 13 residues. CDR1 and CDR2 (germline): MNHNS, SASEGT. CDR3 in DNA: TGTGCCAGCAGCCAGGACGGGATCTACGAGCAGTACTTC. This sequence encodes CASSQDGIYEQYF.

This clonotype was recorded a few times. The chain recombines TRBV7-9 with TRBJ1-1; D is ambiguous. The V gene's germline CDR1 is SEHNR and CDR2 FQNEAQ (reference sequence). This CDR3 comprises 12 residues. The V end lost 8 bases, the J end lost 5 bases, and 12 bases lay between the germline ends. CDR3 sequence reads: CASDYIGTEAFF. In nucleotides, the CDR3 is TGTGCCAGCGACTACATAGGAACTGAAGCTTTCTTT.

This clonotype occurred many times. The genes are TRBV20-1 and TRBJ1-1, with D hard to call. The ends were cut back, 3 bases at V and 0 bases at J, with 5 bases in the middle. This CDR3 is built from 12 residues. The germline gives CDR1 DFQATT, CDR2 SNEGSKA (reference sequence). The CDR3 sequence is CSASELNTEAFF. CDR3 in DNA: TGCAGTGCTAGCGAGTTGAACACTGAAGCTTTCTTT.

This clonotype was recorded at least ten times. The chain links TRBV20-1 to TRBJ1-1; 9 bases are shared with TRBD1. CDR1 is DFQATT and CDR2 is SNEGSKA in the germline V gene (reference sequence). CDR3 length equals 13 residues. V dropped 5 bases and J dropped 4; count of bases not matched to a gene: 5. The CDR3 reads CSADRGLGTEAFF. CDR3 DNA: TGCAGTGCTGACAGGGGGTTGGGCACTGAAGCTTTCTTT.

The rearrangement uses TRBV5-8 and TRBJ2-7; D remains ambiguous. Between the trimmed V and J ends, which lost 4 bases and 5 bases, there was a span of 13 bases. Germline-derived CDR1 and CDR2 are SGHTS and YDEGEE. The CDR3 has 13 residues. In DNA, the CDR3 is TGTGCCAGCAGCCCCGACGGGCTCCACGAGCAGTACTTC. It codes for CASSPDGLHEQYF. Drawing the rest from reference TRBV5-8 and TRBJ2-7, the complete variable domain is EAGVTQSPTHLIKTRGQQATLRCSPISGHTSVYWYQQALGLGLQFLLWYDEGEERNRGNFPPRFSGRQFPNYSSELNVNALELEDSALYLCASSPDGLHEQYFGPGTRLTVT.

The chain joins TRBV7-2 to TRBJ2-7, with D possibly matching TRBD1 (6 bases). The CDR3 totals 14 residues. In germline, CDR1 is SGHTA, CDR2 FQGNSA. Trimming removed 5 bases at V and 3 bases at J, with 14 bases between. CDR3 residues: CASSEDPGDYEQYF. The CDR3 DNA reads TGTGCCAGCAGCGAGGACCCAGGGGACTACGAGCAGTACTTC.

CDR3 sequence: CAWTGETQYF. As DNA, the CDR3 is TGTGCCTGGACGGGGGAGACCCAGTACTTC. The chain couples TRBV30 to TRBJ2-5; a weak D match, TRBD2 (5 bases). The V gene lost 4 bases and the J gene lost 5 bases, with 5 bases spanning the gap. This CDR3 has 10 amino acids. Germline CDR1 and CDR2: GTSNPN and SVGIG (reference sequence).

This clonotype was found many times. CDR3 sequence (DNA): TGTGCCAGCAGTTACGCCTGGGGCTCCGGGGAGCTGTTTTTT. This translates into CASSYAWGSGELFF. J is TRBJ2-2 and V is TRBV6-5, with D possibly TRBD1 on 5 matching bases. Trimming stripped 2 bases from V and 6 bases from J, with 10 bases between. The CDR3 runs to 14 residues. From germline, CDR1 is MNHEY and CDR2 SVGAGI.

There are many counts of this clonotype. The V gene is TRBV2, the J gene TRBJ1-2, with TRBD1 matching 7 bases. CDR3 length: 15 residues. Germline V gene lookup returns CDR1 SNHLY and CDR2 FYNNEI. With V trimmed by 4 bases and J by 4 bases, 9 bases remained unmatched. CDR3 residues: CASSGGQGGFYGYTF. The CDR3 DNA reads TGTGCCAGCAGTGGAGGTCAAGGGGGCTTCTATGGCTACACCTTC.

This clonotype was counted only a few times. V is TRBV7-9 and J is TRBJ2-5, with D unresolved. Germline loops: CDR1 SEHNR, CDR2 FQNEAQ (reference sequence). With 3 bases removed from V and 1 base from J, the gap between germline ends came to 6 bases. The CDR3 sequence is 13 residues long. CDR3 DNA: TGTGCCAGCAGCTTGTACTCCCAAGAGACCCAGTACTTC. Residues: CASSLYSQETQYF.

Only a few counts were recorded for this clonotype. The CDR3 reads CASSHRSATNEKLFF. In DNA form, the CDR3 reads TGTGCCAGCAGTCACCGCTCAGCAACTAATGAAAAACTGTTTTTT. J is TRBJ1-4 and V is TRBV28; no clear D. Deletions cut 5 bases from V and 0 bases from J, with 10 bases between. There are 15 residues in the CDR3. CDR1 and CDR2 from the germline V gene are MDHEN and SYDVKM.

J is TRBJ2-3 and V is TRBV28, with TRBD2 matching 12 bases. This CDR3 comprises 20 residues. J lost 0 bases, V lost 6 bases, and 16 bases had no gene match. The germline CDR1 and CDR2 sequences are MDHEN and SYDVKM. The CDR3 sequence: CASRPASGRGFGISTDTQYF. CDR3 nucleotides: TGTGCCAGCAGACCCGCTAGCGGGAGGGGATTTGGGATTAGCACAGATACGCAGTATTTT.

This clonotype occurred many times. V is TRBV7-6 and J is TRBJ2-2, with D perhaps matching TRBD1 (5 bases). The CDR3 has 13 amino acids. CDR1 is SGHVS, CDR2 FNYEAQ, per germline. V was trimmed by 2 bases and J by 4 bases, leaving 5 bases between them. The CDR3 loop reads CASSLQGTGELFF. The CDR3 DNA sequence: TGTGCCAGCAGCTTACAGGGCACCGGGGAGCTGTTTTTT.